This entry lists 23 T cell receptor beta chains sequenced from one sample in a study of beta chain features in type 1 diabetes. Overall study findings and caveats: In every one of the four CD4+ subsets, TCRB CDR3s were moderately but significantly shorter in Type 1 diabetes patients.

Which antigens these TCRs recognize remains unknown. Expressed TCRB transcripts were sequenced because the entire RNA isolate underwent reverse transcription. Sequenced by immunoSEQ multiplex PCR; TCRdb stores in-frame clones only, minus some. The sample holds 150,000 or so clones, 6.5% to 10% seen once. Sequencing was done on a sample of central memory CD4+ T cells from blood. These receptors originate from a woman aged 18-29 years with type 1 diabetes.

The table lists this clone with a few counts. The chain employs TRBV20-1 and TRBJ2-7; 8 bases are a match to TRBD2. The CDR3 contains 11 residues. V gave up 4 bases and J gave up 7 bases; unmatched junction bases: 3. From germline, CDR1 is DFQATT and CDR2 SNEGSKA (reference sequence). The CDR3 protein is CSATGGGEQYF. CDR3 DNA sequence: TGCAGTGCTACGGGAGGGGGAGAGCAGTACTTC.

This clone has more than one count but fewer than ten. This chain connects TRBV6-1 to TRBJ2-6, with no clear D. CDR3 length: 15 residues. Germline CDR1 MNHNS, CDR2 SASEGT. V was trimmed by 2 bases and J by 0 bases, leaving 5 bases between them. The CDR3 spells CASSEHSSGANVLTF. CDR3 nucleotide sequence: TGTGCCAGCAGTGAACACAGCTCTGGGGCCAACGTCCTGACTTTC.

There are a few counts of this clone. The CDR3 DNA sequence: TGTGCCAGCAGCTTGGCAGGGAACGGGGATACGCAGTATTTT. Translated, it gives CASSLAGNGDTQYF. The chain couples TRBV5-4 to TRBJ2-3; D possibly corresponds to TRBD1 (5 bases). The V gene's germline CDR1 is SGHNT and CDR2 YYREEE (reference sequence). V was pared by 0 bases and J by 6 bases, with 11 bases between. The CDR3 is made up of 14 amino acids. Drawing the rest from reference TRBV5-4 and TRBJ2-3, the complete variable domain is ETGVTQSPTHLIKTRGQQVTLRCSSQSGHNTVSWYQQALGQGPQFIFQYYREEENGRGNFPPRFSGLQFPNYSSELNVNALELDDSALYLCASSLAGNGDTQYFGPGTRLTVL.

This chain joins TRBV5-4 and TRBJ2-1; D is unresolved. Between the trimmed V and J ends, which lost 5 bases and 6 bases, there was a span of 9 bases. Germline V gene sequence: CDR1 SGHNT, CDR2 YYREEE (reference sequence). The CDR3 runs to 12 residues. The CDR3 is CASSSAGNEQFF. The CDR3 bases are TGTGCCAGCAGTTCTGCCGGCAATGAGCAGTTCTTC.

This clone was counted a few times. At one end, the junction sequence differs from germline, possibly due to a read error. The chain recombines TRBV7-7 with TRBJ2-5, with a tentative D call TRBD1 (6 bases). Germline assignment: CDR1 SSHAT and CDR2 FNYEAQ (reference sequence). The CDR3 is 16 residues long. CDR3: CASSLGRTVRQETQYF. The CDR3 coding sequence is TGTGCTAGCAGCTTAGGGCGGACAGTGCGCCAAGAGACCCAGTACTTC.

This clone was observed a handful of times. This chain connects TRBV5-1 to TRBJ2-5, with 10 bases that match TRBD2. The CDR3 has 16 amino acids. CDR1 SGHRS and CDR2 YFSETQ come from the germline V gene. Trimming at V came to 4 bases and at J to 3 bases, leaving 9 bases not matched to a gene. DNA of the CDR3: TGCGCCAGCAGCGCAATGATTAGCGGGGGGAAAGAGACCCAGTACTTC. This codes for CASSAMISGGKETQYF.

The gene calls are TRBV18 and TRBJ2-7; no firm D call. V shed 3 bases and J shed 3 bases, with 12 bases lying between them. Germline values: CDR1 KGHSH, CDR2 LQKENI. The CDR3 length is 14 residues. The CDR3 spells CASSPEAFRYEQYF. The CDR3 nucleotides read TGTGCCAGCTCACCCGAGGCTTTCCGCTACGAGCAGTACTTC.

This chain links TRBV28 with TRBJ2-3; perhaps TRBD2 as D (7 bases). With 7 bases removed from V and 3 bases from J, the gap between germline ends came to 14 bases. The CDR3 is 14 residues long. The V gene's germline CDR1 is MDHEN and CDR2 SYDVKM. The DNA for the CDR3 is TGTGCCAGCAACCACGGGGGGCAGACAGATACGCAGTATTTT. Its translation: CASNHGGQTDTQYF.

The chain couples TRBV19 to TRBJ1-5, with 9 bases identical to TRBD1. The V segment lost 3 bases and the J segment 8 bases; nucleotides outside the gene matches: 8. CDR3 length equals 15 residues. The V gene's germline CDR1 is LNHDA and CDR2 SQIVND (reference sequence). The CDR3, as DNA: TGTGCCAGTAGTATCCAACAGGGGGCTGGTGAGCCCCAGCATTTT. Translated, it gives CASSIQQGAGEPQHF.

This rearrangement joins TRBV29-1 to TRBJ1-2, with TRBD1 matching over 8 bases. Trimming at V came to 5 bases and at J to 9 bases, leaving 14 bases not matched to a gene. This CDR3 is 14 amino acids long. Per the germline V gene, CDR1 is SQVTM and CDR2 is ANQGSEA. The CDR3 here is CSVSGTGGGFSYTF. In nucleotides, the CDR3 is TGCAGCGTTTCCGGGACAGGTGGCGGATTTAGCTACACCTTC.

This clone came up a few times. The CDR3 reads CASSFGTGQETQYF. The CDR3, as DNA: TGCGCCAGCAGCTTTGGGACAGGCCAAGAGACCCAGTACTTC. J is TRBJ2-5 and V is TRBV5-1; 8 positions match TRBD1. Per germline, CDR1 SGHRS and CDR2 YFSETQ. J lost 1 base, V lost 2 bases, and 1 base had no gene match. This CDR3 contains 14 residues. The full variable domain, rest sourced from reference TRBV5-1 and TRBJ2-5, is KAGVTQTPRYLIKTRGQQVTLSCSPISGHRSVSWYQQTPGQGLQFLFEYFSETQRNKGNFPGRFSGRQFSNSRSEMNVSTLELGDSALYLCASSFGTGQETQYFGPGTRLLVL.

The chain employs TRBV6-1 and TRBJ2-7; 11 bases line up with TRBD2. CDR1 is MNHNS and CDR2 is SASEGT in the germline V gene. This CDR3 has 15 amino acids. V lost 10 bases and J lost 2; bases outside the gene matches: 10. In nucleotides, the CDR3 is TGTGCCATCAGATCTACTAGCGGGAGTCCCTACGAGCAGTACTTC. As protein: CAIRSTSGSPYEQYF.

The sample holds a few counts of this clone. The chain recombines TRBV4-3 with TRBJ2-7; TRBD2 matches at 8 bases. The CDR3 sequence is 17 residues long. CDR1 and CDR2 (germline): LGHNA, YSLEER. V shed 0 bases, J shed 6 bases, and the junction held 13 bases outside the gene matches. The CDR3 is CASSQDPVGLVPLEQYF. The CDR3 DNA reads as TGCGCCAGCAGCCAAGATCCTGTGGGACTAGTCCCTCTCGAGCAGTACTTC.

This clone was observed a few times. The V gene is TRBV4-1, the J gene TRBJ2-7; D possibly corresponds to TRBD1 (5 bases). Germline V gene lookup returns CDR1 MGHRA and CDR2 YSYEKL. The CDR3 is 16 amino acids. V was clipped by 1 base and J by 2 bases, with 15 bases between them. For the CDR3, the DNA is TGCGCCAGCAGCCAAGGTCCGGCCAGGGAAGCCTACGAGCAGTACTTC. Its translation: CASSQGPAREAYEQYF.

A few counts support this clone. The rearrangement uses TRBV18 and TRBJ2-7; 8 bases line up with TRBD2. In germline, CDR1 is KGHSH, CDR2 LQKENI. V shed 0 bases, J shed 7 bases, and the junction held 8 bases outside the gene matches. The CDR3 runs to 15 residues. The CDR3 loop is CASSPPSGRAGEQYF. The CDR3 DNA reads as TGTGCCAGCTCACCACCGTCCGGGAGGGCCGGGGAGCAGTACTTC.

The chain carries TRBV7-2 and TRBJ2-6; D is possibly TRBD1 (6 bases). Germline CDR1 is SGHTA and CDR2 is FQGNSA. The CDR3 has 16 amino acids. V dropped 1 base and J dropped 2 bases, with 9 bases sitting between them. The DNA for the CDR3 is TGTGCCAGCAGCTTAGGCCACAGGGCTGGGGCCAACGTCCTGACTTTC. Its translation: CASSLGHRAGANVLTF.

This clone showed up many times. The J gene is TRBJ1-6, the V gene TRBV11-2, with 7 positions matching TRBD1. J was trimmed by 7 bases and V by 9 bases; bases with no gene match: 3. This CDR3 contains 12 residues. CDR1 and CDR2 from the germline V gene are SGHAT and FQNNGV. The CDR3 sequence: CARGQRNSPLHF. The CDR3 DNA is TGTGCCAGGGGACAGAGGAATTCACCCCTCCACTTT. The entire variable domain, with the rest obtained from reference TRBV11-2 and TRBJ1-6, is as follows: EAGVAQSPRYKIIEKRQSVAFWCNPISGHATLYWYQQILGQGPKLLIQFQNNGVVDDSQLPKDRFSAERLKGVDSTLKIQPAKLEDSAVYLCARGQRNSPLHFGNGTRLTVT.

CDR3 bases: TGTGCCAGCACCCTACCAGGGGAGCAGCCCCAGCATTTT. It yields the protein CASTLPGEQPQHF. The chain links TRBV2 to TRBJ1-5, with D possibly being TRBD1 (6 bases). Germline lookup yields CDR1 SNHLY and CDR2 FYNNEI. The germline V and J ends were trimmed by 7 bases and 7 bases, with 14 bases remaining between them. The CDR3 has 13 residues.

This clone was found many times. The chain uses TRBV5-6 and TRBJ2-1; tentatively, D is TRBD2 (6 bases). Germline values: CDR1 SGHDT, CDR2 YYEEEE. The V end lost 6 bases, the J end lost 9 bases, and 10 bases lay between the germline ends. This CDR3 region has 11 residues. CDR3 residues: CASTHGGEQFF. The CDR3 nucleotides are TGTGCCAGCACACACGGGGGTGAGCAGTTCTTC.

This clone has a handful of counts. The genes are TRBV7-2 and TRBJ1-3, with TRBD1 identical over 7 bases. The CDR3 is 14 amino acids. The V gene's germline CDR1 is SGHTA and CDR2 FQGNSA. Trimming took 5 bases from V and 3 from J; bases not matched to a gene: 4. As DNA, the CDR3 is TGTGCCAGCAGCCGACAGGGTGGTGGAAACACCATATATTTT. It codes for CASSRQGGGNTIYF.

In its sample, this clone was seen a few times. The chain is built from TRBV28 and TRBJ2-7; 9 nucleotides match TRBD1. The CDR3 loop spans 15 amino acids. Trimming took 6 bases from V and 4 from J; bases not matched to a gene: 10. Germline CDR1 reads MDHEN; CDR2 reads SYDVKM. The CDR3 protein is CASSPPGTGRYEQYF. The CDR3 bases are TGTGCCAGCAGCCCTCCCGGGACAGGGAGGTACGAGCAGTACTTC.

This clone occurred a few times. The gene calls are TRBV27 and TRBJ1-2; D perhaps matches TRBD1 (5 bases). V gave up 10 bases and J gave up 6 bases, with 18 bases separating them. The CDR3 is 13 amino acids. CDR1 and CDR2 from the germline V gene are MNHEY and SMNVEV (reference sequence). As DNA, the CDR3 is TGTGCCATACGGGGGGGGAATGCTGATGGCTACACCTTC. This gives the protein CAIRGGNADGYTF.

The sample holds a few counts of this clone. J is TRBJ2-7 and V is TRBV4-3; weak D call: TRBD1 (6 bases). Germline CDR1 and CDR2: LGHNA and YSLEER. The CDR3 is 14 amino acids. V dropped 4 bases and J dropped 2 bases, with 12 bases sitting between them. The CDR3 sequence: CASSRERDTYEQYF. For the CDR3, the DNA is TGCGCCAGCAGCCGGGAGAGGGACACCTACGAGCAGTACTTC.